This section outlines one TCR beta chain sequence together with its context. This sample is drawn from a study of blood T cells in healthy people across ages. This CDR3 region has 15 residues. V was cut by 3 bases and J by 3 bases, with 15 bases left in between. Germline V lookup: CDR1 LGHNA, CDR2 YSLEER. Together with a sample-barcoded 5' primer, a J-beta primer mix was included in a second PCR lasting about 7 to 11 cycles. TCRdb reanalysed the 5' RACE reads using MiXCR and keeps one entry per CDR3 protein. The top ten hold over 6.5% of the sample, which has about 1.4 million distinct CDR3 sequences, around 55% seen once.

The clonotype was recovered from a man in his late teens or twenties in good health. Specimen: blood. The rearrangement joins TRBV4-3 to TRBJ2-7; a weak D match, TRBD2 (5 bases). CDR3 nucleotides: TGCGCCAGCAGCCAGGAGGAACTGGCTCACTACGAGCAGTACTTC. Its translation is CASSQEELAHYEQYF.